The 27 T cell receptor beta chains listed next were all sequenced from one sample in a study of regulatory T cells in long-lasting Graves disease. Time point denoted: persistent/refractory GD, antithyroid drugs over 5 years with positive TRAb. PBMC RNA served as the TCR library source. Arm-PCR of CDR3 regions and iRepertoire HTBI primers were used to build TCR beta libraries. TCRdb re-analysed the multiplex PCR reads in MiXCR, keeping a single row per CDR3 protein. Of roughly 430,000 distinct CDR3 sequences in the sample, roughly 21% were seen once. Source: peripheral blood mononuclear cells (PBMCs), taken when the disease was refractory, from a patient treated with antithyroid drugs. The receptor source for this set is a female donor with Graves disease.

Of note for this clonotype: A much bigger clone sits one base away, suggesting this may be a read error. V and J are TRBV6-5 and TRBJ2-5, with 9 bases aligning to TRBD2. Per germline, CDR1 MNHEY and CDR2 SVGAGI. The CDR3 totals 15 residues. CDR3 region: CASSYRSGSRETQHF. CDR3 DNA sequence: TGTGCCAGCAGTTACCGTAGCGGGAGCAGGGAGACCCAGCACTTC.

The rearrangement uses TRBV10-3 and TRBJ1-1; 9 bases align to TRBD1. The CDR3 loop spans 14 amino acids. Unmatched junction bases numbered 8, after V lost 8 bases and J lost 4 bases. Germline assignment: CDR1 ENHRY and CDR2 SYGVKD. The CDR3 nucleotides read TGTGCCATCCTCTCCGGGACAGGGAGCACTGAAGCTTTCTTT. Encoded protein: CAILSGTGSTEAFF.

On this clonotype: This clone may be a read error of a much larger clone one base away. The J gene is TRBJ2-7, the V gene TRBV12-3 or TRBV12-4; tentative D call: TRBD2 (6 bases). V lost 3 bases, J lost 2 bases, and 14 bases lay in between. The CDR3 length is 15 residues. The CDR3 region has the DNA TGTGCCAGCAGTTTGTTTAGCGGCGGGACCTACGAGCAGTACTTC. Its protein product is CASSLFSGGTYEQYF.

In this sample, this clonotype turned up many times. The chain combines TRBV2 with TRBJ2-1; D perhaps matches TRBD2 (5 bases). The CDR3 consists of 14 residues. Germline V lookup: CDR1 SNHLY, CDR2 FYNNEI. V lost 2 bases to trimming and J lost 8 bases, with 13 bases between them. CDR3 sequence (DNA): TGTGCCAGCAGTGAACGGGGAGACTATTATGAGCAGTTCTTC. This translates into CASSERGDYYEQFF.

The chain joins TRBV7-2 to TRBJ1-3; no reliable D call. V lost 8 bases and J 0 bases, leaving 8 bases between the germline ends. The CDR3 is 13 amino acids. CDR1 and CDR2 from the germline V gene are SGHTA and FQGNSA. The CDR3 is CASGGDSGNTIYF. The CDR3 nucleotides read TGTGCCAGCGGCGGGGACTCTGGAAACACCATATATTTT.

The CDR3 reads CASSFGTAGVFGANVLTF. The CDR3 region has the DNA TGTGCCAGCAGCTTTGGGACAGCGGGAGTCTTTGGGGCCAACGTCCTGACTTTC. V gene TRBV7-3 combines with J gene TRBJ2-6; weak D call: TRBD2 (8 bases). In germline, CDR1 is SGHTA, CDR2 FQGTGA. The CDR3 spans 18 residues. With 3 bases removed from V and 3 bases from J, the gap between germline ends came to 18 bases.

The chain recombines TRBV11-2 with TRBJ2-3; D unresolved. V lost 0 bases, J lost 2 bases, and 6 bases lay in between. This CDR3 contains 14 residues. Germline V gene lookup returns CDR1 SGHAT and CDR2 FQNNGV. The CDR3 loop reads CASSLEQPTDTQYF. CDR3 DNA sequence: TGTGCCAGCAGCTTAGAACAGCCCACAGATACGCAGTATTTT. The full variable domain, completed using reference TRBV11-2 and TRBJ2-3, is EAGVAQSPRYKIIEKRQSVAFWCNPISGHATLYWYQQILGQGPKLLIQFQNNGVVDDSQLPKDRFSAERLKGVDSTLKIQPAKLEDSAVYLCASSLEQPTDTQYFGPGTRLTVL.

In its sample, this clonotype was seen many times. This chain uses TRBV30 with TRBJ1-2; no clear D gene. V lost 0 bases and J lost 0, with 11 bases in between. The germline gives CDR1 GTSNPN, CDR2 SVGIG (reference sequence). The CDR3 length is 15 residues. The chain's CDR3 is CAWSVRTLANYGYTF. The CDR3 coding sequence is TGTGCCTGGAGTGTAAGAACGCTAGCTAACTATGGCTACACCTTC.

V and J are TRBV7-9 and TRBJ2-7; D remains unclear. The CDR3 runs 12 residues. V lost 5 bases, J lost 6 bases, and 11 bases lay in between. Germline values: CDR1 SEHNR, CDR2 FQNEAQ (reference sequence). The CDR3 spells CASSQIGCEQYF. The CDR3 coding sequence is TGTGCCAGCAGCCAAATAGGCTGCGAGCAGTACTTC.

This chain links TRBV24-1 with TRBJ2-1, with D tentatively TRBD1 (5 bases). Germline V gene sequence: CDR1 KGHDR, CDR2 SFDVKD. The CDR3 totals 14 residues. The V end lost 2 bases, the J end lost 5 bases, and 9 bases lay between the germline ends. The CDR3 sequence is CATSDWGADNEQFF. The CDR3 nucleotides are TGTGCCACCAGTGATTGGGGCGCAGACAATGAGCAGTTCTTC.

This clonotype was picked up many times. V is TRBV10-1 and J is TRBJ2-2; TRBD1 or TRBD2 may be the D gene (5 bases each). Trimming left V 7 bases short and J 6 bases short, with 12 bases between. CDR3 length equals 13 residues. Germline CDR1 is WNHNN and CDR2 is SYGVQD (reference sequence). CDR3 protein: CASTRDRSGELFF. In DNA form, the CDR3 reads TGCGCCAGCACAAGGGACCGTTCCGGGGAGCTGTTTTTT.

This clonotype was seen many times. J is TRBJ2-2 and V is TRBV27, with a possible D match to TRBD2 (6 bases). The CDR3 runs 16 residues. CDR1 and CDR2 from the germline V gene are MNHEY and SMNVEV (reference sequence). V was shortened by 2 bases and J by 4 bases, with 14 bases between the two germline ends. This chain's CDR3 is CASSLRWEVSTGELFF. Here the CDR3 DNA reads TGTGCCAGCAGTTTAAGGTGGGAGGTCAGCACCGGGGAGCTGTTTTTT.

This clonotype was detected a few times. The rearrangement links TRBV7-9 to TRBJ1-4; D may be TRBD1 (5 bases). The CDR3 spans 15 residues. Germline-derived CDR1 and CDR2 are SEHNR and FQNEAQ (reference sequence). V was pared by 7 bases and J by 3 bases, with 15 bases between. For the CDR3, the DNA is TGTGCCAGCAACGACGGGGGGAAGGCTAATGAAAAACTGTTTTTT. This translates into CASNDGGKANEKLFF.

This clonotype has a handful of counts. The gene calls are TRBV20-1 and TRBJ2-7; 10 nucleotides align to TRBD1. The CDR3 covers 12 residues. V gave up 8 bases and J gave up 6 bases; unmatched junction bases: 7. The germline V gene has CDR1 DFQATT and CDR2 SNEGSKA (reference sequence). DNA of the CDR3: TGCAGTCCGGGACAGGGGTATACCGAGCAGTACTTC. Translating gives CSPGQGYTEQYF.

In its sample, this clonotype was seen many times. The chain is built from TRBV2 and TRBJ2-7, with D possibly being TRBD1 or TRBD2 (5 bases each). V was pared by 5 bases and J by 2 bases, with 16 bases between. There are 15 residues in the CDR3. Germline assignment: CDR1 SNHLY and CDR2 FYNNEI. The CDR3 DNA follows: TGTGCCAGCAGTCCCGGGGCAGGGACCACCTACGAGCAGTACTTC. This sequence encodes CASSPGAGTTYEQYF.

In this sample, this clonotype turned up many times. V is TRBV5-6 and J is TRBJ1-2, with 7 positions matching TRBD1. CDR3 length equals 13 residues. V lost 4 bases, J lost 4 bases, and 4 bases stayed unmatched. Germline CDR1 SGHDT, CDR2 YYEEEE. The CDR3 nucleotides read TGTGCCAGCAGCGACGGGACAGCCTATGGCTACACCTTC. Its protein product is CASSDGTAYGYTF.

This chain links TRBV12-3 or TRBV12-4 with TRBJ2-2; D is possibly TRBD2 (6 bases). V lost 3 bases, J lost 4 bases, and 15 bases lay in between. This CDR3 spans 16 amino acids. The CDR3: CASSFEVLAITGELFF. The CDR3 region has the DNA TGTGCCAGCAGTTTTGAAGTCCTAGCGATCACCGGGGAGCTGTTTTTT.

This clonotype was recorded only once. It may be a read error: a sequence one base away is much more abundant. The genes are TRBV5-5 and TRBJ2-5, with 9 nucleotides matching TRBD2. Losses at the gene ends were 3 bases for V and 7 bases for J; bases not matched to a gene: 7. Germline V gene data show CDR1 as SGHKS and CDR2 as YYEKEE (reference sequence). The CDR3 extends over 14 amino acids. For the CDR3, the DNA is TGTGCCAGCAGCTACGGACTAGCGCTGGGGACCCAGTACTTC. This gives the protein CASSYGLALGTQYF.

The chain recombines TRBV7-2 with TRBJ2-2; 7 bases agree with TRBD2. The CDR3 length is 15 residues. V lost 5 bases, J lost 3 bases, and 6 bases stayed unmatched. Looked up from germline, CDR1 is SGHTA and CDR2 is FQGNSA. In DNA, the CDR3 is TGTGCCAGCAGCCCGCGGGCGGGAGACACCGGGGAGCTGTTTTTT. It translates to CASSPRAGDTGELFF.

This clonotype showed up many times. This chain joins TRBV15 and TRBJ1-1; D ambiguous. V was pared by 0 bases and J by 4 bases, with 12 bases between. CDR3 length: 15 residues. Germline-derived CDR1 and CDR2 are LNHNV and YYDKDF (reference sequence). DNA of the CDR3: TGTGCCACCAGCAGAGATCAACAACGCAGCACTGAAGCTTTCTTT. Translating gives CATSRDQQRSTEAFF.

This clonotype was seen at least ten times. The chain carries TRBV2 and TRBJ2-7; TRBD1 matches 9 bases. CDR1 is SNHLY, CDR2 FYNNEI, per germline. The CDR3 is 16 amino acids. J was trimmed by 0 bases and V by 5 bases; bases with no gene match: 8. The CDR3 sequence is CASSKTGGSSSYEQYF. CDR3 coding DNA: TGTGCCAGCAGTAAAACAGGGGGCTCCAGCTCCTACGAGCAGTACTTC.

On this clonotype itself: A single base is all that separates this from a far larger clone, so a read error is likely. The CDR3 region is CAGSLGQHYGYTF. The CDR3 bases are TGTGCCGGCAGTTTGGGACAGCACTATGGCTACACCTTC. The gene calls are TRBV6-9 and TRBJ1-2; 7 bases align to TRBD1. Germline CDR1 MNHGY, CDR2 SVAAGI. The CDR3 loop spans 13 amino acids.

The V call is TRBV28, the J call TRBJ2-1, with D unresolved. This CDR3 is 15 amino acids long. Looked up from germline, CDR1 is MDHEN and CDR2 is SYDVKM. V lost 6 bases to trimming and J lost 3 bases, with 15 bases between them. CDR3 in amino acids: CASSPKGFGYNEQFF. Written as DNA, the CDR3 is TGTGCCAGCAGCCCCAAAGGCTTTGGCTACAATGAGCAGTTCTTC.

The sample holds a few counts of this clonotype. The chain joins TRBV20-1 to TRBJ2-5; D may be TRBD2 (6 bases). This CDR3 is 14 amino acids long. Germline V gene data show CDR1 as DFQATT and CDR2 as SNEGSKA (reference sequence). The germline V and J ends were trimmed by 6 bases and 0 bases, with 14 bases remaining between them. The DNA of the CDR3 is TGCAGTGCGGACGGTAGGGAGGACCAAGAGACCCAGTACTTC. Its protein is CSADGREDQETQYF.

The table lists this clonotype with many counts. This sequence joins TRBV6-2 or TRBV6-3 and TRBJ2-5; D ambiguous. This CDR3 spans 13 amino acids. Trimming removed 7 bases from V and 3 bases from J, with 12 bases in between. Germline V gives CDR1 MNHEY, CDR2 SVGEGT. The CDR3 region is CASNHRREETQYF. CDR3 nucleotides: TGTGCCAGCAACCATCGAAGGGAAGAGACCCAGTACTTC.

The chain couples TRBV18 to TRBJ2-7, with 9 bases aligning to TRBD1. CDR3 size: 13 residues. V was clipped by 4 bases and J by 6 bases; unmatched bases: 4. The germline V gene has CDR1 KGHSH and CDR2 LQKENI. The chain's CDR3 is CASSLATGGEQYF. The DNA of the CDR3 is TGTGCCAGCTCACTCGCGACAGGGGGCGAGCAGTACTTC.

A few counts support this clonotype. The chain joins TRBV29-1 to TRBJ2-7; 10 bases align to TRBD2. V trimming: 5 bases; J trimming: 3 bases; junction bases outside the gene matches: 7. The CDR3 loop spans 14 amino acids. Germline CDR1 and CDR2: SQVTM and ANQGSEA. The DNA for the CDR3 is TGCAGCGTTACCCCGGGACTAGCGAGCTACGAGCAGTACTTC. This codes for CSVTPGLASYEQYF.